This T cell receptor (beta chain) is from a study of T cell responses to AZD1222 COVID-19 vaccine. Findings and caveats of the study: CD4 TCRs covered the whole spike, strongest at regions 160-218 and 743-854. Recipients of AZD1222 seropositive at baseline numbered only 6 or 7. The repertoires were collected only after the peak T cell response.

Assay used: immunoSEQ multiplex PCR; TCRdb lists only in-frame clones, some missing. The sample comprises about 110,000 clones, more than 70% of which are singletons, and 3.1% rests with the top ten. Points on this clone: Its antigen is unidentified.

Trimming took 3 bases from V and 3 from J, leaving 7 bases between them. Germline-derived CDR1 and CDR2 are DFQATT and SNEGSKA (reference sequence). The CDR3 has 12 amino acids. This chain links TRBV20-1 with TRBJ2-3; D is uncertain. Sequences were derived from peripheral blood, sampled on day 0 of MenACWY control vaccination. The source of this sequence is an adult in good health. This CDR3 reads CSASVGTDTQYF. The CDR3 bases are TGCAGTGCTAGTGTGGGGACAGATACGCAGTATTTT.